These 17 T cell receptor beta chains originate from one sample sequenced in a study of CD8+ T cells in alopecia areata. Stated treatment: oral pan-JAK inhibitor, 5-10 mg twice daily. Extracted RNA was reverse transcribed, and the resulting cDNA served as sequencing template. The data were produced by immunoSEQ multiplex PCR, yet TCRdb's version contains in-frame clones alone and is incomplete. The data contain 90,000 to 120,000 clones, 84% of them seen just once; the ten biggest clones take up around a quarter. Sequences were derived from CD8+ T cells sorted from blood, sampled at week 24, from a patient treated with tofacitinib. These receptors all stem from a human donor with alopecia areata.

The chain combines TRBV6-6 with TRBJ2-3, with 9 bases identical to TRBD2. There are 16 residues in the CDR3. V was clipped by 6 bases and J by 2 bases; unmatched bases: 9. Germline values: CDR1 MNHNY, CDR2 SVGAGI (reference sequence). CDR3 amino acids: CASRQGRGGFTDTQYF. The CDR3 DNA follows: TGTGCCAGCAGACAAGGGCGGGGGGGCTTCACAGATACGCAGTATTTT.

The chain uses TRBV30 and TRBJ2-5, with TRBD1 matching 7 bases. The J call may be in error: the DNA end matches TRBJ2-7 better. The CDR3 sequence is 12 residues long. Germline CDR1 GTSNPN, CDR2 SVGIG (reference sequence). The DNA of the CDR3 is TGTGCCTGGAGTACACAGGGGTTCGAGCAGTACTTC. Encoded protein: CAWSTQGFEQYF.

V usage is TRBV11-2 and J usage is TRBJ2-7; the D is unclear. Germline V gene data show CDR1 as SGHAT and CDR2 as FQNNGV. The CDR3 is 11 amino acids. The V end was cut by 5 bases, the J end by 6 bases, with 8 bases between. The CDR3 bases are TGTGCCAGCAGCCTCTGGAGCGAGCAGTACTTC. Its protein is CASSLWSEQYF. Using reference TRBV11-2 and TRBJ2-7 for the parts outside the CDR3, the full variable domain is EAGVAQSPRYKIIEKRQSVAFWCNPISGHATLYWYQQILGQGPKLLIQFQNNGVVDDSQLPKDRFSAERLKGVDSTLKIQPAKLEDSAVYLCASSLWSEQYFGPGTRLTVT.

V gene TRBV6-5 combines with J gene TRBJ2-1, with 10 nucleotides matching TRBD1. Trimming took 4 bases from V and 9 from J; bases not matched to a gene: 9. Germline V CDR1 and CDR2: MNHEY, SVGAGI. The CDR3 loop spans 15 amino acids. CDR3 in amino acids: CASSFLRDRGGEQFF. The CDR3 nucleotides read TGTGCCAGCAGTTTCCTCCGGGACAGGGGAGGTGAGCAGTTCTTC.

The CDR3 reads CASSLFGDDEQFF. The CDR3 coding sequence is TGCGCCAGCAGCTTGTTTGGGGACGATGAGCAGTTCTTC. The chain couples TRBV5-1 to TRBJ2-1; D possibly matches TRBD1 or TRBD2 (5 bases each). Trimming shortened V by 1 base and J by 8 bases, and 10 bases separated the two germline ends. Germline values: CDR1 SGHRS, CDR2 YFSETQ. The CDR3 is made up of 13 amino acids. Variable domain in full (rest from reference TRBV5-1 and TRBJ2-1): KAGVTQTPRYLIKTRGQQVTLSCSPISGHRSVSWYQQTPGQGLQFLFEYFSETQRNKGNFPGRFSGRQFSNSRSEMNVSTLELGDSALYLCASSLFGDDEQFFGPGTRLTVL.

The chain uses TRBV7-2 and TRBJ2-1; 14 bases are shared with TRBD2. With 4 bases clipped from V and 8 bases from J, the junction kept 4 bases outside the gene matches. The V gene's germline CDR1 is SGHTA and CDR2 FQGNSA. CDR3 length: 15 amino acids. For the CDR3, the DNA is TGTGCCAGCAGCTCGTCGGGACTAGCGGGGGATGAGCAGTTCTTC. This encodes CASSSSGLAGDEQFF. The whole variable domain, remainder taken from reference TRBV7-2 and TRBJ2-1, is GAGVSQSPSNKVTEKGKDVELRCDPISGHTALYWYRQSLGQGLEFLIYFQGNSAPDKSGLPSDRFSAERTGGSVSTLTIQRTQQEDSAVYLCASSSSGLAGDEQFFGPGTRLTVL.

This rearrangement joins TRBV7-2 to TRBJ2-5; D call uncertain. V lost 1 base to trimming and J lost 5 bases, with 8 bases between them. Per the germline V gene, CDR1 is SGHTA and CDR2 is FQGNSA. The CDR3 runs to 13 residues. CDR3 sequence reads: CASSLDPRETQYF. CDR3 in DNA: TGTGCCAGCAGCTTAGACCCCCGGGAGACCCAGTACTTC.

The chain combines TRBV4-2 with TRBJ2-7; no clear D. The CDR3 totals 13 residues. CDR1 LGHNA and CDR2 YNFKEQ come from the germline V gene. Deletions cut 1 base from V and 2 bases from J, with 6 bases between. The CDR3 bases are TGTGCCAGCAGCCAAGGTGGGACCTACGAGCAGTACTTC. Translation: CASSQGGTYEQYF.

The CDR3 is CSVEGQGGCVFF. The CDR3 bases are TGCAGCGTTGAGGGACAGGGCGGATGTGTGTTTTTT. The chain is built from TRBV29-1 and TRBJ1-4; the match to TRBD1 covers 9 bases. The CDR3 is made up of 12 amino acids. Per germline, CDR1 SQVTM and CDR2 ANQGSEA. V was pared by 3 bases and J by 15 bases, with 8 bases of the junction left unmatched.

The genes are TRBV7-2 and TRBJ2-5; 13 nucleotides align to TRBD2. Per the germline V gene, CDR1 is SGHTA and CDR2 is FQGNSA. The trim removed 5 bases at V and 0 bases at J, leaving 9 bases unmatched. The CDR3 covers 18 residues. CDR3: CASSARGLAGVHQETQYF. For the CDR3, the DNA is TGTGCCAGCAGCGCTCGAGGACTAGCGGGGGTCCACCAAGAGACCCAGTACTTC.

The V call is TRBV5-1, the J call TRBJ1-2, with D unresolved. CDR1 SGHRS and CDR2 YFSETQ come from the germline V gene. Trimming removed 0 bases at V and 4 bases at J, with 22 bases between. The CDR3 covers 18 residues. CDR3 region: CASSLGDRVWIPSYGYTF. As DNA, the CDR3 is TGCGCCAGCAGCTTGGGGGATCGGGTTTGGATACCTTCCTATGGCTACACCTTC.

The chain recombines TRBV6-4 with TRBJ2-3; D uncertain. V gave up 3 bases and J gave up 0 bases, with 10 bases separating them. Per germline, CDR1 MRHNA and CDR2 SNTAGT. The CDR3 is 15 amino acids. The DNA of the CDR3 is TGTGCCAGCAGTGAAGGCGGTTCTAGCACAGATACGCAGTATTTT. It specifies CASSEGGSSTDTQYF.

The rearrangement uses TRBV18 and TRBJ2-1; D gene uncertain. The CDR3 length is 16 residues. Trimming took 6 bases from V and 0 from J, leaving 15 bases between them. Germline CDR1 and CDR2: KGHSH and LQKENI. CDR3 nucleotides: TGTGCCAGCTCGCCCGACTCCCCGAGCTCCTACAATGAGCAGTTCTTC. Its translation is CASSPDSPSSYNEQFF.

The chain couples TRBV4-1 to TRBJ2-7; possibly TRBD1 or TRBD2 for D (5 bases each). The CDR3 spans 15 residues. CDR1 MGHRA and CDR2 YSYEKL come from the germline V gene. With 5 bases removed from V and 2 bases from J, the gap between germline ends came to 16 bases. The CDR3 region is CASSSLGRTPYEQYF. In DNA, the CDR3 is TGCGCCAGCAGCTCCTTGGGACGGACCCCCTACGAGCAGTACTTC.

The genes are TRBV5-1 and TRBJ2-1, with 9 bases that match TRBD2. Germline assignment: CDR1 SGHRS and CDR2 YFSETQ. The CDR3 loop spans 13 amino acids. V shed 4 bases, J shed 8 bases, and the junction held 4 bases outside the gene matches. CDR3 amino acids: CASSGAGGDEQFF. The DNA of the CDR3 is TGCGCCAGCAGCGGAGCGGGGGGCGATGAGCAGTTCTTC.

The rearrangement links TRBV2 to TRBJ2-1; 10 nucleotides agree with TRBD1. V lost 1 base, J lost 1 base, and 10 bases stayed unmatched. The germline CDR1 and CDR2 sequences are SNHLY and FYNNEI. CDR3 length: 19 residues. CDR3 in amino acids: CASSEGPTGGGFSYNEQFF. The CDR3 nucleotides read TGTGCCAGCAGTGAAGGACCGACAGGGGGCGGTTTTTCCTACAATGAGCAGTTCTTC.

This chain uses TRBV19 with TRBJ2-6; D remains ambiguous. CDR1 and CDR2 (germline): LNHDA, SQIVND (reference sequence). Trimming left V 3 bases short and J 0 bases short, with 6 bases between. CDR3 length: 15 residues. The CDR3 region has the DNA TGTGCCAGTAGTATTATGACCTCTGGGGCCAACGTCCTGACTTTC. As protein: CASSIMTSGANVLTF.